A single sample is the source of the 11 T cell receptor beta chains below, sequenced in a study of T cells in Graves' hyperthyroidism and ophthalmopathy. Amplified TCR beta CDR3 regions came from RNA transcripts. Researchers ran a first-round RT-PCR on the TCR CDR3 using the HTBI primer set. TCRdb independently ran MiXCR on the multiplex PCR reads; one entry per CDR3 protein. The sample shows more than 500,000 distinct CDR3 sequences, about 16% of them seen only once. Source material: blood. These receptors all come from a woman aged 25 to 45 with Graves' ophthalmopathy.

The V call is TRBV7-2, the J call TRBJ1-3; a weak D match, TRBD1 (5 bases). V shed 1 base and J shed 3 bases, with 13 bases lying between them. Germline V gene sequence: CDR1 SGHTA, CDR2 FQGNSA. The CDR3 extends over 16 amino acids. CDR3 DNA sequence: TGTGCCAGCAGCTTAGGAACAGGTCAACTTGGAAACACCATATATTTT. This codes for CASSLGTGQLGNTIYF.

This clonotype turned up a few times. Here the CDR3 reads CASSSTGGAEYYEQFF. The CDR3 bases are TGTGCCAGCAGTTCGACAGGGGGCGCTGAGTATTATGAGCAGTTCTTC. This chain connects TRBV28 to TRBJ2-1; 10 bases are a match to TRBD1. The junction had 11 bases not matched to a gene; V was cut back by 4 bases and J by 8 bases. The CDR3 is 16 residues long. Germline loops: CDR1 MDHEN, CDR2 SYDVKM.

Here the CDR3 reads CASRGQGAPPDTQYF. CDR3 nucleotides: TGTGCCAGCAGAGGACAGGGGGCCCCCCCAGATACGCAGTATTTT. The rearrangement joins TRBV6-1 to TRBJ2-3; TRBD1 aligns across 11 bases. The CDR3 has 15 residues. V gave up 6 bases and J gave up 4 bases; unmatched junction bases: 6. Germline CDR1 reads MNHNS; CDR2 reads SASEGT.

This clonotype was recorded many times. The rearrangement uses TRBV20-1 and TRBJ2-3; possible D gene TRBD2, 6 bases. The V end was cut by 1 base, the J end by 1 base, with 12 bases between. The germline V gene has CDR1 DFQATT and CDR2 SNEGSKA (reference sequence). CDR3 length: 15 residues. CDR3: CSARALAPRTDTQYF. CDR3 bases: TGCAGTGCTAGAGCTCTAGCGCCTCGCACAGATACGCAGTATTTT.

The chain uses TRBV7-9 and TRBJ2-1; the match to TRBD2 covers 10 bases. The CDR3 covers 15 residues. V lost 6 bases, J lost 4 bases, and 6 bases stayed unmatched. Germline V gives CDR1 SEHNR, CDR2 FQNEAQ (reference sequence). CDR3 bases: TGTGCCAGCAGTACTACTAGCGGGACGTACAATGAGCAGTTCTTC. Protein product: CASSTTSGTYNEQFF.

This clonotype was counted between two and nine times. The V gene is TRBV30, the J gene TRBJ2-7; maybe TRBD2 (5 bases). CDR1 is GTSNPN and CDR2 is SVGIG in the germline V gene (reference sequence). The CDR3 sequence is 14 residues long. V was clipped by 3 bases and J by 1 base, with 13 bases between them. The CDR3 sequence: CAWRRVANSYEQYF. In DNA form, the CDR3 reads TGTGCCTGGAGGAGGGTAGCGAATTCCTACGAGCAGTACTTC.

This clonotype was seen a few times. The gene calls are TRBV27 and TRBJ1-5; D gene uncertain. The CDR3 extends over 13 amino acids. Per germline, CDR1 MNHEY and CDR2 SMNVEV (reference sequence). V was pared by 6 bases and J by 4 bases, with 10 bases between. The CDR3 region is CASRTQPNQPQHF. In DNA form, the CDR3 reads TGTGCCAGCAGGACACAGCCAAATCAGCCCCAGCATTTT.

This chain joins TRBV12-3 or TRBV12-4 and TRBJ2-1; D remains ambiguous. This CDR3 has 13 amino acids. V lost 4 bases and J lost 5, with 9 bases in between. The chain's CDR3 is CASSSLRNNEQFF. The CDR3, as DNA: TGTGCCAGCAGTTCCCTCCGGAACAATGAGCAGTTCTTC.

This clonotype was counted ten times or more. V usage is TRBV20-1 and J usage is TRBJ2-5; 14 bases fit TRBD2. The V gene end was trimmed by 1 base and the J gene end by 1 base; junction bases not matched to a gene: 11. The CDR3 runs 19 residues. The germline V gene has CDR1 DFQATT and CDR2 SNEGSKA (reference sequence). The CDR3 DNA follows: TGCAGTGCTAGAGTCAGACTAGCGGGAGGGCCGAGTTCCCAAGAGACCCAGTACTTC. Translation gives CSARVRLAGGPSSQETQYF.

This clonotype appeared many times. The rearrangement links TRBV20-1 to TRBJ2-7, with D possibly TRBD2 on 6 matching bases. Trimming removed 6 bases at V and 6 bases at J, with 18 bases between. Per the germline V gene, CDR1 is DFQATT and CDR2 is SNEGSKA (reference sequence). The CDR3 covers 13 residues. CDR3 DNA sequence: TGCAGTGCCAACACCGGGACTCTGAGCGAGCAGTACTTC. This translates into CSANTGTLSEQYF.

The chain combines TRBV7-9 with TRBJ2-1; 16 nucleotides agree with TRBD2. The V and J ends lost 5 bases and 4 bases, in that order; junction bases with no gene match: 5. The CDR3 runs 17 residues. CDR1 and CDR2 (germline): SEHNR, FQNEAQ (reference sequence). The CDR3 region is CASSQGLAGGHYNEQFF. The CDR3 bases are TGTGCCAGCAGCCAGGGACTAGCGGGAGGGCATTACAATGAGCAGTTCTTC.